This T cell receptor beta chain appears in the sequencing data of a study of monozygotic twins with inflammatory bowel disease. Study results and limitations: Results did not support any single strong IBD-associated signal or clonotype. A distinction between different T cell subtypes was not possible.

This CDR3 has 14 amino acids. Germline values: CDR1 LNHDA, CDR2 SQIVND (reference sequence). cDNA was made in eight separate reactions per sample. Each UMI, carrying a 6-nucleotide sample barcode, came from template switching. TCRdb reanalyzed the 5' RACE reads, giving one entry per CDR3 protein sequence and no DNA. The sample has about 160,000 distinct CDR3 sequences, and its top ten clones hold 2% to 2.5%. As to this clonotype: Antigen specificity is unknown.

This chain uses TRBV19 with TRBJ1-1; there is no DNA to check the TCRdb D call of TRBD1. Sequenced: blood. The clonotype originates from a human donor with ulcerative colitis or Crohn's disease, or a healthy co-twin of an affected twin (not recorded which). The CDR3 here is CASSIRGGNTEAFF.